This T cell receptor (beta chain) comes out of a study of CD8 T cells in Susac syndrome. Reverse transcription of about 0.5 to 1 ug RNA used random hexamers. Amplification of TCR beta CDR3 spanned 54 Vbeta and 13 Jbeta via immunoSEQ multiplex PCR. TCRdb redid the calling of the immunoSEQ multiplex PCR reads with MiXCR, one entry per CDR3 protein. The repertoire holds about 300,000 distinct CDR3 sequences, with about 91% as singletons. The germline gives CDR1 SGHKS, CDR2 YYEKEE (reference sequence). Trimming left V 0 bases short and J 5 bases short, with 5 bases between. The CDR3 consists of 12 residues.

Material for sequencing was CD8+ T cells from PBMCs. The J gene is TRBJ1-1, the V gene TRBV5-5; D gene uncertain. The TCR was taken from a human donor with multiple sclerosis. CDR3 DNA sequence: TGTGCCAGCAGCTTGGTTCAGACTGAAGCTTTCTTT. Translated, it gives CASSLVQTEAFF. Full variable domain (remainder filled in from reference TRBV5-5 and TRBJ1-1): DAGVTQSPTHLIKTRGQQVTLRCSPISGHKSVSWYQQVLGQGPQFIFQYYEKEERGRGNFPDRFSARQFPNYSSELNVNALLLGDSALYLCASSLVQTEAFFGQGTRLTVV.